This T cell receptor (beta chain) comes out of a study of blood T cell repertoires in COVID-19. Profiling relied on immunoSEQ multiplex PCR, and the TCRdb table lists in-frame clones only, not all of them. This table has over 150,000 clones, 88% appearing once. This TCR came from a woman between 18 and 29 years old who had recovered from COVID-19. Sequenced sample: PBMCs or T cells enriched from blood (not recorded which).

The CDR3 protein is CASSVIGGWGDYGYTF. The DNA for the CDR3 is TGTGCCAGCAGTGTGATTGGGGGATGGGGGGACTATGGCTACACCTTC. The rearrangement links TRBV2 to TRBJ1-2; TRBD1 is a possible D gene (5 bases). This CDR3 is 16 amino acids long. Trimming took off 4 bases at V and 3 bases at J, with 18 bases between the two ends. Germline CDR1 and CDR2: SNHLY and FYNNEI.